Each of the 15 T cell receptor beta chains below was sequenced from the same sample in a study of T cells in localized non-small cell lung cancer (dated by TCRdb to the early 2020s). Library generation was performed with the immunoSEQ multiplex PCR assay. TCRdb took over this immuneACCESS table, retaining in-frame rearrangements with V and J assigned. Such tables are incomplete; in checked studies, under half of the missing clones stem from an unresolved V gene, and the remainder is unexplained. The sample yields under 30,000 clones; 86% were counted once. The top ten hold 12% to 15% of the sample. The specimen was peripheral blood, collected before any cancer treatment. These receptors were collected from a female donor aged 60 or older with stage I lung adenocarcinoma.

The chain couples TRBV25-1 to TRBJ2-1; TRBD1 might be the D (5 bases). This CDR3 is built from 15 residues. V was pared by 3 bases and J by 9 bases, with 18 bases between. Germline lookup yields CDR1 MGHDK and CDR2 SYGVNS. DNA of the CDR3: TGTGCCAGCAGTGATACCCGAAGGGGCGGCCCTGAGCAGTTCTTC. Its protein is CASSDTRRGGPEQFF. Supplemented by reference TRBV25-1 and TRBJ2-1, the full variable domain reads EADIYQTPRYLVIGTGKKITLECSQTMGHDKMYWYQQDPGMELHLIHYSYGVNSTEKGDLSSESTVSRIRTEHFPLTLESARPSHTSQYLCASSDTRRGGPEQFFGPGTRLTVL.

The V and J genes are TRBV6-5 and TRBJ2-1; D is unclear. The germline gives CDR1 MNHEY, CDR2 SVGAGI. The CDR3 runs 14 residues. Trimming took off 2 bases at V and 5 bases at J, with 10 bases between the two ends. CDR3 region: CASSYGRMNNEQFF. The CDR3 DNA reads as TGTGCCAGCAGTTACGGGCGGATGAACAATGAGCAGTTCTTC.

The chain joins TRBV9 to TRBJ1-2, with D perhaps matching TRBD1 (5 bases). Deletions cut 5 bases from V and 4 bases from J, with 12 bases between. The CDR3 runs 13 residues. From germline, CDR1 is SGDLS and CDR2 YYNGEE. The CDR3, as DNA: TGTGCCAGCAGTGCGCCAGGGATCTATGGCTACACCTTC. It yields the protein CASSAPGIYGYTF.

The rearrangement joins TRBV27 to TRBJ2-1, with D possibly matching TRBD1 (6 bases). V was clipped by 6 bases and J by 1 base, with 7 bases between them. This CDR3 is 13 amino acids long. Germline V gives CDR1 MNHEY, CDR2 SMNVEV (reference sequence). CDR3 in amino acids: CASRTGSYNEQFF. The CDR3 region has the DNA TGTGCCAGCAGAACAGGGTCCTACAATGAGCAGTTCTTC.

This chain joins TRBV6-5 and TRBJ1-6; 9 bases fit TRBD1. Per germline, CDR1 MNHEY and CDR2 SVGAGI. J was trimmed by 9 bases and V by 2 bases; bases with no gene match: 5. The CDR3 contains 15 residues. This chain's CDR3 is CASSYMRDRASPLHF. CDR3 nucleotides: TGTGCCAGCAGTTACATGAGGGACAGGGCTTCACCCCTCCACTTT.

V usage is TRBV19 and J usage is TRBJ1-3; TRBD1 matches 8 bases. This CDR3 comprises 14 residues. The V and J ends lost 5 bases and 7 bases, in that order; junction bases with no gene match: 7. Germline V gene data show CDR1 as LNHDA and CDR2 as SQIVND (reference sequence). DNA of the CDR3: TGTGCCAGTAGTTGGCAGGGGGCGTCTAACACCATATATTTT. It codes for CASSWQGASNTIYF.

The chain uses TRBV2 and TRBJ1-5; D is ambiguous. In germline, CDR1 is SNHLY, CDR2 FYNNEI. This CDR3 has 14 amino acids. Trimming shortened V by 4 bases and J by 3 bases, and 10 bases separated the two germline ends. This CDR3 reads CASSVRQVNQPQHF. The CDR3 DNA reads as TGTGCCAGCAGTGTACGGCAGGTCAATCAGCCCCAGCATTTT. The full variable domain, its missing parts supplied by reference TRBV2 and TRBJ1-5, is EPEVTQTPSHQVTQMGQEVILRCVPISNHLYFYWYRQILGQKVEFLVSFYNNEISEKSEIFDDQFSVERPDGSNFTLKIRSTKLEDSAMYFCASSVRQVNQPQHFGDGTRLSIL.

J is TRBJ1-4 and V is TRBV5-6; 8 nucleotides line up with TRBD1. The V and J ends lost 0 bases and 8 bases, in that order; junction bases with no gene match: 6. This CDR3 comprises 15 residues. The germline V gene has CDR1 SGHDT and CDR2 YYEEEE. Written as DNA, the CDR3 is TGTGCCAGCAGCTTGGGGCAGGGGGCTCGGGAAAAACTGTTTTTT. It yields the protein CASSLGQGAREKLFF.

CDR3 bases: TGCGCCAGCAGCTTGGGGGCGGGCAGTGCGGTGACTGAAGCTTTCTTT. It encodes CASSLGAGSAVTEAFF. This rearrangement joins TRBV5-1 to TRBJ1-1; no clear D. V lost 0 bases to trimming and J lost 5 bases, with 17 bases between them. Germline V gene data show CDR1 as SGHRS and CDR2 as YFSETQ. The CDR3 totals 16 residues.

The V call is TRBV4-1, the J call TRBJ1-2; TRBD1 agrees at 8 bases. The junction had 9 bases not matched to a gene; V was cut back by 3 bases and J by 6 bases. The germline V gene has CDR1 MGHRA and CDR2 YSYEKL. The CDR3 runs to 15 residues. The CDR3 DNA follows: TGCGCCAGCAGCCATTCTACCGGGACAGGTAATGGCTACACCTTC. This gives the protein CASSHSTGTGNGYTF.

CDR3 protein: CASTKRAGMDYEQYF. The CDR3, as DNA: TGTGCCAGCACCAAAAGGGCAGGGATGGACTACGAGCAGTACTTC. The genes are TRBV5-4 and TRBJ2-7; D might be TRBD1 (5 bases). V lost 6 bases, J lost 3 bases, and 19 bases lay in between. The CDR3 length is 15 residues. CDR1 is SGHNT, CDR2 YYREEE, per germline (reference sequence).

The V call is TRBV6-5, the J call TRBJ1-1, with a tentative D call TRBD1 (6 bases). The CDR3 has 14 amino acids. Germline V lookup: CDR1 MNHEY, CDR2 SVGAGI. V gave up 5 bases and J gave up 0 bases, with 10 bases separating them. The CDR3 region is CASSLRTVNTEAFF. The CDR3 DNA sequence: TGTGCCAGCAGTCTAAGGACAGTGAACACTGAAGCTTTCTTT.

CDR3 protein: CAWSRLAEETQYF. CDR3 sequence (DNA): TGTGCCTGGAGTAGACTAGCGGAAGAGACCCAGTACTTC. The chain couples TRBV30 to TRBJ2-5; TRBD2 aligns across 9 bases. V lost 2 bases and J lost 3; bases outside the gene matches: 1. The CDR3 is 13 amino acids. CDR1 is GTSNPN, CDR2 SVGIG, per germline (reference sequence). Full variable domain (remainder filled in from reference TRBV30 and TRBJ2-5): SQTIHQWPATLVQPVGSPLSLECTVEGTSNPNLYWYRQAAGRGLQLLFYSVGIGQISSEVPQNLSASRPQDRQFILSSKKLLLSDSGFYLCAWSRLAEETQYFGPGTRLLVL.

This clone was picked up one time. The gene calls are TRBV10-3 and TRBJ2-3, with 7 bases matching TRBD2. This CDR3 spans 15 amino acids. CDR1 is ENHRY and CDR2 is SYGVKD in the germline V gene. J gave up 2 bases and V 8 bases, and 10 bases lay outside the gene matches. The CDR3 spells CAIAEGLADTDTQYF. The DNA for the CDR3 is TGTGCCATCGCCGAGGGCCTAGCGGACACAGATACGCAGTATTTT.

This clone was seen just once. The chain employs TRBV7-9 and TRBJ2-5; 9 bases align to TRBD1. The V and J ends lost 3 bases and 4 bases, in that order; junction bases with no gene match: 6. This CDR3 comprises 15 residues. Germline lookup yields CDR1 SEHNR and CDR2 FQNEAQ (reference sequence). The CDR3 nucleotides are TGTGCCAGCAGCTTCGGACAGGGGTTCGGAGAGACCCAGTACTTC. Protein: CASSFGQGFGETQYF.